Listed below are T cell receptor beta chains from one sample, sequenced in a study of CD8+CD57+ T cells in acquired aplastic anemia. TCRdb re-called the reads with MiXCR, one entry per CDR3 protein. The repertoire holds approximately 200,000 distinct CDR3 sequences, with less than 65% as singletons. The sequenced sample was sorted CD4+, CD8+, or CD8+CD57+ T cells (not recorded which) from PBMCs. These receptors were collected from a human donor with severe aplastic anemia or a healthy control (not recorded which). Each CDR3 is given with its conserved first and last residue. A D gene is named only where the DNA matches it firmly. Size is omitted from some rows. Given values are once, few, many or a class for expanded clones.

clone_size: .
j_call: TRBJ1-5
d_call: TRBD1
v_call: TRBV2
cdr3_aa: CASRGDRASNQPQHF
cdr3_nt: TGTGCCAGCAGAGGGGACAGGGCCAGCAATCAGCCCCAGCATTTT

clone_size: .
j_call: TRBJ2-1
d_call: .
v_call: TRBV7-8
cdr3_aa: CASSLTVVRMRDEQFF
cdr3_nt: TGTGCCAGCAGCTTAACCGTCGTCCGGATGAGGGATGAGCAGTTCTTC

clone_size: .
j_call: TRBJ1-1
d_call: .
v_call: TRBV6-1
cdr3_aa: CASSYEGDTEAFF
cdr3_nt: TGTGCCAGCAGTTACGAGGGGGACACTGAAGCTTTCTTT

clone_size: .
j_call: TRBJ2-7
d_call: .
v_call: TRBV9
cdr3_aa: CASSPNPYAVTYEQYF
cdr3_nt: TGTGCCAGCAGCCCAAACCCGTATGCGGTGACCTACGAGCAGTACTTC

clone_size: .
j_call: TRBJ2-7
d_call: .
v_call: TRBV9
cdr3_aa: CASSVAGGGWNEQYF
cdr3_nt: TGTGCCAGCAGCGTAGCAGGGGGGGGCTGGAACGAGCAGTACTTC

clone_size: .
j_call: TRBJ2-7
d_call: .
v_call: TRBV28
cdr3_aa: CASSFFPGKVSYEQYF
cdr3_nt: TGTGCCAGCAGTTTCTTCCCGGGAAAAGTCTCCTACGAGCAGTACTTC

clone_size: .
j_call: TRBJ2-5
d_call: .
v_call: TRBV12-3/TRBV12-4
cdr3_aa: CASSLGYQETQYF
cdr3_nt: TGTGCCAGCAGTTTAGGCTACCAAGAGACCCAGTACTTC

clone_size: .
j_call: TRBJ1-1
d_call: .
v_call: TRBV10-3
cdr3_aa: CASSSRYRPTNTEAFF
cdr3_nt: TGTGCCAGCAGTTCGAGATATAGACCTACGAACACTGAAGCTTTCTTT

clone_size: .
j_call: TRBJ2-1
d_call: TRBD1
v_call: TRBV7-6
cdr3_aa: CASSSGGASYNEQFF
cdr3_nt: TGTGCCAGCAGCTCAGGGGGCGCATCCTACAATGAGCAGTTCTTC

clone_size: .
j_call: TRBJ2-5
d_call: .
v_call: TRBV7-3
cdr3_aa: CASSQDGGFGETQYF
cdr3_nt: TGTGCCAGCAGCCAAGATGGAGGGTTCGGAGAGACCCAGTACTTC

clone_size: many
j_call: TRBJ2-1
d_call: TRBD1
v_call: TRBV11-2
cdr3_aa: CASSLAGTGQFF
cdr3_nt: TGTGCCAGCAGCTTGGCCGGGACAGGGCAGTTCTTC

clone_size: .
j_call: TRBJ2-7
d_call: .
v_call: TRBV10-2
cdr3_aa: CASSESGLPYEQYF
cdr3_nt: TGCGCCAGCAGTGAGTCGGGACTCCCCTACGAGCAGTACTTC

clone_size: .
j_call: TRBJ1-2
d_call: .
v_call: TRBV2
cdr3_aa: CASLDGYTF
cdr3_nt: TGTGCCAGCCTCGATGGCTACACCTTC

clone_size: many
j_call: TRBJ1-4
d_call: TRBD1
v_call: TRBV10-3
cdr3_aa: CAISESTWDRVSEKLFF
cdr3_nt: TGTGCCATCAGTGAGTCGACTTGGGACAGGGTCTCTGAAAAACTGTTTTTT

clone_size: .
j_call: TRBJ1-1
d_call: .
v_call: TRBV4-1
cdr3_aa: CASSPGTPNTEAFF
cdr3_nt: TGCGCCAGCAGCCCCGGGACCCCCAACACTGAAGCTTTCTTT

clone_size: .
j_call: TRBJ1-1
d_call: .
v_call: TRBV10-3
cdr3_aa: CAISDLIGPNTEAFF
cdr3_nt: TGTGCCATCAGTGACCTAATCGGCCCGAACACTGAAGCTTTCTTT

clone_size: few
j_call: TRBJ2-7
d_call: TRBD1
v_call: TRBV7-6
cdr3_aa: CASSSRTGGEQYF
cdr3_nt: TGTGCCAGCAGCTCCCGTACAGGGGGCGAGCAGTACTTC

clone_size: few
j_call: TRBJ1-5
d_call: TRBD1
v_call: TRBV10-3
cdr3_aa: CAISESPTGLAYEHF
cdr3_nt: TGTGCCATCAGTGAGTCCCCGACAGGGCTAGCCTACGAGCATTTT

clone_size: many
j_call: TRBJ1-4
d_call: .
v_call: TRBV4-1
cdr3_aa: CASSQGEGLYEKLFF
cdr3_nt: TGCGCCAGCAGCCAAGGGGAGGGGTTGTATGAAAAACTGTTTTTT

clone_size: .
j_call: TRBJ2-7
d_call: TRBD1
v_call: TRBV29-1
cdr3_aa: CSLGGQTYEQYF
cdr3_nt: TGCAGCTTAGGGGGACAGACCTACGAGCAGTACTTC

clone_size: .
j_call: TRBJ1-6
d_call: TRBD1
v_call: TRBV14
cdr3_aa: CASSQERDRGLRGNSPLHF
cdr3_nt: TGTGCCAGCAGCCAAGAGCGGGACAGGGGTCTTCGGGGTAATTCACCCCTCCACTTT

clone_size: .
j_call: TRBJ1-3
d_call: TRBD1
v_call: TRBV24-1
cdr3_aa: CATSDPTGSGNTIYF
cdr3_nt: TGTGCCACCAGTGACCCGACAGGGAGCGGAAACACCATATATTTT

clone_size: .
j_call: TRBJ2-1
d_call: .
v_call: TRBV5-4
cdr3_aa: CASSLPRANLDEQFF
cdr3_nt: TGTGCCAGCAGCTTGCCCCGGGCGAACTTAGATGAGCAGTTCTTC

clone_size: .
j_call: TRBJ1-1
d_call: TRBD1
v_call: TRBV6-1
cdr3_aa: CASSIRDSQQAFF
cdr3_nt: TGTGCCAGCAGTATCCGGGACAGTCAGCAGGCTTTCTTT

clone_size: .
j_call: TRBJ2-2
d_call: .
v_call: TRBV5-4
cdr3_aa: CASSQESGAIYTGELFF
cdr3_nt: TGCGCCAGCAGCCAAGAGTCGGGGGCGATCTACACCGGGGAGCTGTTTTTT

clone_size: .
j_call: TRBJ2-3
d_call: .
v_call: TRBV5-1
cdr3_aa: CASSWVGFTDTQYF
cdr3_nt: TGCGCCAGCAGCTGGGTAGGGTTCACAGATACGCAGTATTTT

clone_size: .
j_call: TRBJ2-1
d_call: .
v_call: TRBV29-1
cdr3_aa: CSVEGGTNEQFF
cdr3_nt: TGCAGCGTTGAAGGGGGGACCAATGAGCAGTTCTTC

clone_size: .
j_call: TRBJ1-1
d_call: TRBD1
v_call: TRBV20-1
cdr3_aa: CSALGDSPEAFF
cdr3_nt: TGCAGTGCTTTGGGGGACAGTCCTGAAGCTTTCTTT

clone_size: .
j_call: TRBJ1-5
d_call: TRBD1
v_call: TRBV7-9
cdr3_aa: CASSRTGADQPQHF
cdr3_nt: TGTGCCAGCAGCCGGACAGGGGCGGATCAGCCCCAGCATTTT

clone_size: .
j_call: TRBJ2-1
d_call: .
v_call: TRBV24-1
cdr3_aa: CATSERGGGAYEQFF
cdr3_nt: TGTGCCACCAGTGAACGAGGGGGGGGGGCCTATGAGCAGTTCTTC

clone_size: .
j_call: TRBJ1-5
d_call: .
v_call: TRBV2
cdr3_aa: CASSEQGSGQPQHF
cdr3_nt: TGTGCCAGCAGTGAACAGGGTTCGGGTCAGCCCCAGCATTTT

clone_size: many
j_call: TRBJ2-3
d_call: .
v_call: TRBV11-2
cdr3_aa: CASSFGYRDTDTQYF
cdr3_nt: TGTGCCAGCAGCTTCGGGTACAGGGACACAGATACGCAGTATTTT

clone_size: .
j_call: TRBJ2-3
d_call: .
v_call: TRBV10-1
cdr3_aa: CASSRQPQGRTDTQYF
cdr3_nt: TGCGCCAGCAGTCGTCAGCCCCAAGGCCGCACAGATACGCAGTATTTT

clone_size: .
j_call: TRBJ1-1
d_call: .
v_call: TRBV10-3
cdr3_aa: CAISERAGPTEAFF
cdr3_nt: TGTGCCATCAGTGAGAGGGCGGGGCCCACTGAAGCTTTCTTT

clone_size: .
j_call: TRBJ1-2
d_call: .
v_call: TRBV29-1
cdr3_aa: CSVRTLVSVLDYGYTF
cdr3_nt: TGCAGCGTCCGGACATTGGTCAGCGTCTTAGACTATGGCTACACCTTC

clone_size: .
j_call: TRBJ1-3
d_call: .
v_call: TRBV7-2
cdr3_aa: CASSLVQGVGGPIYF
cdr3_nt: TGTGCCAGCAGCTTAGTACAAGGGGTTGGTGGTCCTATATATTTT

clone_size: .
j_call: TRBJ2-3
d_call: .
v_call: TRBV12-3/TRBV12-4
cdr3_aa: CASPLWGLSATDTQYF
cdr3_nt: TGTGCCAGCCCTCTTTGGGGCCTTAGCGCGACAGATACGCAGTATTTT

clone_size: many
j_call: TRBJ2-1
d_call: .
v_call: TRBV9
cdr3_aa: CASSDPERQAGVNEQFF
cdr3_nt: TGTGCCAGCAGCGACCCCGAGCGACAGGCTGGTGTGAATGAGCAGTTCTTC

clone_size: .
j_call: TRBJ2-3
d_call: TRBD1
v_call: TRBV6-6
cdr3_aa: CASSYSDRGQYF
cdr3_nt: TGTGCCAGCAGTTACTCCGACAGGGGGCAGTATTTT

clone_size: .
j_call: TRBJ2-2
d_call: .
v_call: TRBV7-3
cdr3_aa: CASSLILVVEDTGELFF
cdr3_nt: TGTGCCAGCAGCTTAATCCTGGTCGTGGAGGACACCGGTGAGCTGTTTTTT

clone_size: .
j_call: TRBJ2-5
d_call: .
v_call: TRBV6-4
cdr3_aa: CASSDAHKQETQYF
cdr3_nt: TGTGCCAGCAGTGACGCCCACAAGCAAGAGACCCAGTACTTC

clone_size: .
j_call: TRBJ1-1
d_call: .
v_call: TRBV5-4
cdr3_aa: CASSPSNTEAFF
cdr3_nt: TGTGCCAGCAGCCCCTCCAACACTGAAGCTTTCTTT

clone_size: .
j_call: TRBJ2-3
d_call: TRBD2
v_call: TRBV29-1
cdr3_aa: CSVALAGDVRDTQYF
cdr3_nt: TGCAGCGTTGCCCTAGCGGGAGATGTAAGAGATACGCAGTATTTT

clone_size: .
j_call: TRBJ2-7
d_call: TRBD1
v_call: TRBV20-1
cdr3_aa: CSARATPVRGTDYEQYF
cdr3_nt: TGCAGTGCTAGAGCCACTCCTGTGAGGGGGACAGACTACGAGCAGTACTTC